This entry concerns a single T cell receptor beta chain. Participants were aged about 18 to 100 years, lived in 20 to 25 US areas, and enrolled virtually. Categorization into cohorts depended on clinical history that participants reported. TCRdb's table, derived via immunoSEQ multiplex PCR, lists solely in-frame clones and lacks some. The sample consists of about 360,000 clones, around 87% of them appearing once. V lost 5 bases and J 1 base, leaving 8 bases between the germline ends. The CDR3 sequence is 13 residues long. The germline gives CDR1 SEHNR, CDR2 FQNEAQ (reference sequence). This sample stems from a study of blood T cell repertoires in COVID-19. Study at large: Material from acute and convalescent COVID-19 was sourced from the United States, Italy and Spain. PBMCs, B-cell-depleted T cells, or T cells were the source of the cDNA or gDNA that made up the material.

The chain uses TRBV7-9 and TRBJ1-2, with D uncertain. The sequenced sample was PBMCs or T cells enriched from blood (not recorded which). This sequence originates from a middle-aged man in a cohort exposed to, infected with or recovered from COVID-19 (not recorded which). The CDR3 coding sequence is TGTGCCAGCAGCCCCCCCGTTAACTATGGCTACACCTTC. This gives the protein CASSPPVNYGYTF.